These 23 T cell receptor beta chains were sequenced from one sample in a study of T cell responses to AZD1222 COVID-19 vaccine. Generated by immunoSEQ multiplex PCR, the TCRdb table keeps only in-frame clones and is missing some. The table has approximately 190,000 clones, over 85% seen once. The sequences come from peripheral blood, collected 28 days after the second AZD1222 dose. The receptor set was obtained from an adult who received the AZD1222 COVID-19 vaccine.

This clone was observed a few times. The chain carries TRBV18 and TRBJ2-1; D is unresolved. The CDR3 is 15 amino acids. The germline V gene encodes CDR1 KGHSH and CDR2 LQKENI. V was shortened by 3 bases and J by 4 bases, with 13 bases between the two germline ends. CDR3 bases: TGTGCCAGCTCACCGGGCGGAAAGCGATACAATGAGCAGTTCTTC. Encoded protein: CASSPGGKRYNEQFF.

The chain carries TRBV7-3 and TRBJ2-2, with TRBD2 matching 8 bases. CDR3 length: 17 residues. From germline, CDR1 is SGHTA and CDR2 FQGTGA. The V gene end was trimmed by 5 bases and the J gene end by 0 bases; junction bases not matched to a gene: 8. CDR3 DNA sequence: TGTGCCAGCAGCCCACGGACTAGCACCGCGAACACCGGGGAGCTGTTTTTT. This translates into CASSPRTSTANTGELFF.

The chain has TRBV7-3 and TRBJ1-6, with 10 bases matching TRBD1. Germline CDR1 is SGHTA and CDR2 is FQGTGA. The CDR3 has 14 residues. Germline trimming cut 4 bases from V and 7 bases from J; bases unmatched to any gene: 1. The CDR3 DNA sequence: TGTGCCAGCAGCTCGGGACAGGGGAATTCACCCCTCCACTTT. Residues: CASSSGQGNSPLHF.

The V and J genes are TRBV25-1 and TRBJ2-3, with D tentatively TRBD1 (6 bases). Between the trimmed V and J ends, which lost 1 base and 6 bases, there was a span of 17 bases. The CDR3 loop spans 16 amino acids. Per germline, CDR1 MGHDK and CDR2 SYGVNS. CDR3 nucleotides: TGTGCCAGCAGTGAATCACAGGGTCGTCCCACGGATACGCAGTATTTT. Amino acids: CASSESQGRPTDTQYF.

This sequence joins TRBV7-2 and TRBJ2-1, with TRBD1 matching 7 bases. This CDR3 region has 15 residues. J lost 4 bases, V lost 5 bases, and 8 bases had no gene match. CDR1 is SGHTA, CDR2 FQGNSA, per germline. The CDR3: CASSPTGVRYNEQFF. The CDR3 DNA reads TGTGCCAGCAGCCCAACAGGGGTTCGGTACAATGAGCAGTTCTTC.

This clone was seen once. The chain combines TRBV7-3 with TRBJ2-3; 8 bases are shared with TRBD2. The CDR3 loop spans 17 amino acids. Losses at the gene ends were 5 bases for V and 10 bases for J; bases not matched to a gene: 20. CDR1 SGHTA and CDR2 FQGTGA come from the germline V gene. The CDR3 protein is CASSPVPLRGGVQAQYF. For the CDR3, the DNA is TGTGCCAGCAGCCCCGTTCCCCTACGGGGGGGCGTGCAAGCGCAGTATTTT. Complete variable domain (other parts from reference TRBV7-3 and TRBJ2-3): GAGVSQTPSNKVTEKGKYVELRCDPISGHTALYWYRQSLGQGPEFLIYFQGTGAADDSGLPNDRFFAVRPEGSVSTLKIQRTERGDSAVYLCASSPVPLRGGVQAQYFGPGTRLTVL.

The chain is built from TRBV6-2 or TRBV6-3 and TRBJ1-2; 10 nucleotides agree with TRBD1. The V gene end was trimmed by 5 bases and the J gene end by 1 base; junction bases not matched to a gene: 4. The V gene's germline CDR1 is MNHEY and CDR2 SVGEGT. This CDR3 has 15 amino acids. The CDR3 DNA sequence: TGTGCCAGCAGTACGGGACAGGGGCATAACTATGGCTACACCTTC. It translates to CASSTGQGHNYGYTF.

The rearrangement links TRBV28 to TRBJ2-1; 7 positions agree with TRBD1. Germline trimming cut 1 base from V and 2 bases from J; bases unmatched to any gene: 2. Per the germline V gene, CDR1 is MDHEN and CDR2 is SYDVKM. CDR3 size: 15 residues. The CDR3 nucleotides read TGTGCCAGCAGTTTATCCGGGACAGCCTACAATGAGCAGTTCTTC. This codes for CASSLSGTAYNEQFF.

The V gene is TRBV10-3, the J gene TRBJ2-7; D is perhaps TRBD2 (6 bases). The CDR3 spans 12 residues. Germline V gene lookup returns CDR1 ENHRY and CDR2 SYGVKD. V lost 6 bases to trimming and J lost 7 bases, with 13 bases between them. The CDR3 nucleotides are TGTGCCATCAGCGGGGGAGGTCCGGAGCAGTACTTC. Translation: CAISGGGPEQYF.

Only a few counts were recorded for this clone. The chain combines TRBV4-1 with TRBJ1-1, with a tentative D call TRBD1 (6 bases). V lost 2 bases to trimming and J lost 0 bases, with 22 bases between them. Germline CDR1 is MGHRA and CDR2 is YSYEKL. This CDR3 is built from 19 residues. Here the CDR3 reads CASSQRFPRGAYMNTEAFF. CDR3 nucleotides: TGCGCCAGCAGCCAAAGGTTCCCCCGGGGGGCGTACATGAACACTGAAGCTTTCTTT.

The chain has TRBV27 and TRBJ1-5; tentative D call: TRBD1 (6 bases). The CDR3 has 14 residues. V was trimmed by 6 bases and J by 7 bases, leaving 16 bases between them. Looked up from germline, CDR1 is MNHEY and CDR2 is SMNVEV (reference sequence). CDR3 DNA: TGTGCCAGCAGGCCCACAGGGTTCCCACAGCCCCAGCATTTT. Its translation is CASRPTGFPQPQHF.

CDR3 region: CASSPRGQSSNQPQHF. CDR3 DNA sequence: TGTGCCAGCAGCCCGAGGGGGCAGAGTAGCAATCAGCCCCAGCATTTT. The V call is TRBV7-8, the J call TRBJ1-5; 7 bases line up with TRBD1. This CDR3 spans 16 amino acids. Germline CDR1 is SGHVS and CDR2 is FQNEAQ. V trimming: 5 bases; J trimming: 0 bases; junction bases outside the gene matches: 7.

V gene TRBV6-2 or TRBV6-3 combines with J gene TRBJ2-1, with 8 bases that match TRBD2. This CDR3 has 13 residues. Germline lookup yields CDR1 MNHEY and CDR2 SVGEGT. V was clipped by 2 bases and J by 7 bases; unmatched bases: 1. CDR3 in amino acids: CASSYPGGNEQFF. The CDR3 nucleotides read TGTGCCAGCAGTTACCCGGGGGGGAATGAGCAGTTCTTC.

V usage is TRBV3-1 (or the pseudogene TRBV3-2) and J usage is TRBJ1-2; tentative D call: TRBD1 (5 bases). V was pared by 0 bases and J by 4 bases, with 15 bases between. This CDR3 is built from 16 residues. The germline gives CDR1 LGHDT, CDR2 YNNKEL (reference sequence). DNA for the CDR3: TGTGCCAGCAGCCAAGATGGGGGGAGCTGGGGCTATGGCTACACCTTC. Translation: CASSQDGGSWGYGYTF.

The chain combines TRBV5-4 with TRBJ2-2, with 15 bases fitting TRBD2. This CDR3 is 18 amino acids long. The J segment lost 4 bases and the V segment lost 4 bases, leaving 8 bases of the junction unmatched. The V gene's germline CDR1 is SGHNT and CDR2 YYREEE (reference sequence). For the CDR3, the DNA is TGTGCCAGCAGCCACGGACTAGCGGGGGGGCCGAGCACCGGGGAGCTGTTTTTT. Residues: CASSHGLAGGPSTGELFF.

The gene calls are TRBV4-1 and TRBJ2-1; 10 bases map to TRBD1. The CDR3 is made up of 18 amino acids. Germline V gives CDR1 MGHRA, CDR2 YSYEKL. Unmatched junction bases numbered 18, after V lost 5 bases and J lost 8 bases. CDR3 bases: TGCGCCAGCAGCAATCGGGACAGGGGTGAAGGAGGCGGTTATGAGCAGTTCTTC. This codes for CASSNRDRGEGGGYEQFF.

This chain joins TRBV27 and TRBJ2-1; 11 bases are a match to TRBD2. The germline V gene has CDR1 MNHEY and CDR2 SMNVEV (reference sequence). V was pared by 6 bases and J by 4 bases, with 2 bases of the junction left unmatched. The CDR3 length is 14 residues. The CDR3 DNA sequence: TGTGCCAGCAGCTCTAGCGGGGGGTACAATGAGCAGTTCTTC. Its translation: CASSSSGGYNEQFF.

The chain is built from TRBV7-2 and TRBJ1-5; 9 nucleotides line up with TRBD1. The CDR3 has 15 residues. Looked up from germline, CDR1 is SGHTA and CDR2 is FQGNSA. The V segment lost 5 bases and the J segment 3 bases; nucleotides outside the gene matches: 5. The CDR3: CASSLGQGINQPQHF. The DNA for the CDR3 is TGTGCCAGCAGCCTTGGACAGGGGATCAATCAGCCCCAGCATTTT.

This rearrangement joins TRBV10-3 to TRBJ1-2; maybe TRBD1 (6 bases). The length of the CDR3 is 15 residues. Trimming left V 3 bases short and J 4 bases short, with 15 bases between. Germline V lookup: CDR1 ENHRY, CDR2 SYGVKD. CDR3 sequence (DNA): TGTGCCATCAGTGATTTGGGGGGCGACACCTATGGCTACACCTTC. Translating it yields CAISDLGGDTYGYTF.

The chain links TRBV7-2 to TRBJ1-2; weak D call: TRBD1 (5 bases). V was trimmed by 5 bases and J by 5 bases, leaving 18 bases between them. The germline V gene encodes CDR1 SGHTA and CDR2 FQGNSA. CDR3 size: 15 residues. CDR3 region: CASSPDHWGRYGYTF. The CDR3 DNA reads TGTGCCAGCAGCCCGGACCACTGGGGCCGGTATGGCTACACCTTC.

The chain has TRBV4-2 and TRBJ1-5; D remains ambiguous. The CDR3 loop spans 13 amino acids. The ends were cut back, 4 bases at V and 0 bases at J, with 4 bases in the middle. The germline gives CDR1 LGHNA, CDR2 YNFKEQ. Here the CDR3 reads CASSRNSNQPQHF. The CDR3 bases are TGTGCCAGCAGCCGAAATAGCAATCAGCCCCAGCATTTT.

This clone was counted a single time. This chain joins TRBV3-1 (or the pseudogene TRBV3-2) and TRBJ2-7; D not certain. Germline CDR1 is LGHDT and CDR2 is YNNKEL (reference sequence). This CDR3 region has 12 residues. The ends were cut back, 4 bases at V and 3 bases at J, with 7 bases in the middle. CDR3 sequence reads: CASSLASYEQYF. DNA of the CDR3: TGTGCCAGCAGCCTGGCAAGCTACGAGCAGTACTTC.

This clone was counted once. The chain uses TRBV5-4 and TRBJ2-4; 10 nucleotides line up with TRBD2. Per the germline V gene, CDR1 is SGHNT and CDR2 is YYREEE (reference sequence). The CDR3 is 14 residues long. Trimming removed 4 bases from V and 7 bases from J; junction bases left unmatched: 5. CDR3: CASSRAGGPNIQYF. CDR3 in DNA: TGTGCCAGCAGCCGAGCGGGGGGGCCGAACATTCAGTACTTC.